One sample yielded the 30 T cell receptor beta chains listed below, sequenced in a study of cytotoxic CD8 clonotypes in ibrutinib-treated CLL. Produced via immunoSEQ multiplex PCR; TCRdb's table is partial and in-frame only. The sample records approximately 100,000 clones, around 73% being singletons. Source: PBMCs, taken after 12 months of ibrutinib treatment. The receptor source for this set is a human donor with chronic lymphocytic leukemia.

This rearrangement joins TRBV29-1 to TRBJ2-5; maybe TRBD1 (6 bases). The CDR3 has 12 residues. The V gene's germline CDR1 is SQVTM and CDR2 ANQGSEA. V dropped 8 bases and J dropped 5 bases, with 15 bases sitting between them. CDR3 residues: CSLGQRSETQYF. The CDR3 nucleotides are TGCAGCCTCGGACAGAGATCGGAGACCCAGTACTTC.

This clone was recorded once. This chain uses TRBV5-6 with TRBJ1-2, with a weak D call TRBD1 (6 bases). CDR3 length: 12 residues. The V and J ends lost 4 bases and 5 bases respectively, with 9 bases between them. Germline V gene sequence: CDR1 SGHDT, CDR2 YYEEEE. The CDR3 sequence is CASSRTEYGYTF. The CDR3 nucleotides are TGTGCCAGCAGCCGGACAGAATATGGCTACACCTTC.

This sequence joins TRBV7-2 and TRBJ2-1; D is unclear. The CDR3 has 12 residues. The V gene's germline CDR1 is SGHTA and CDR2 FQGNSA. V dropped 1 base and J dropped 9 bases, with 7 bases sitting between them. CDR3 coding DNA: TGTGCCAGCAGCTTAGGCTGGGGTGAGCAGTTCTTC. Its translation: CASSLGWGEQFF.

The rearrangement uses TRBV4-3 and TRBJ2-7, with 7 bases lining up with TRBD1. The germline CDR1 and CDR2 sequences are LGHNA and YSLEER. The CDR3 covers 17 residues. V gave up 3 bases and J gave up 5 bases; unmatched junction bases: 16. The CDR3 DNA is TGCGCCAGCAGCCAGGAGCCGACAGGGTCGCTCGAAGACGAGCAGTACTTC. It translates to CASSQEPTGSLEDEQYF.

Written as DNA, the CDR3 is TGCGCCAGCAGCTTCGCGGGGGTAGACACAGATACGCAGTATTTT. Encoded protein: CASSFAGVDTDTQYF. The chain carries TRBV5-1 and TRBJ2-3; TRBD2 agrees at 7 bases. The CDR3 contains 15 residues. V lost 2 bases to trimming and J lost 2 bases; unmatched junction nucleotides: 5. Looked up from germline, CDR1 is SGHRS and CDR2 is YFSETQ.

For this clone: Additional DNA sequences in this sample encode the identical CDR3. This chain uses TRBV27 with TRBJ2-7; tentative D call: TRBD2 (5 bases). The V gene's germline CDR1 is MNHEY and CDR2 SMNVEV (reference sequence). CDR3 length: 11 amino acids. V lost 2 bases and J lost 7, with 6 bases in between. CDR3 in amino acids: CASSLRGEQYF. DNA for the CDR3: TGTGCCAGCAGTTTAAGAGGGGAGCAGTACTTC.

The chain links TRBV5-1 to TRBJ1-4; no clear D. CDR1 is SGHRS, CDR2 YFSETQ, per germline. There are 18 residues in the CDR3. Trimming stripped 2 bases from V and 0 bases from J, with 17 bases between. The CDR3 DNA reads TGCGCCAGCAGCTTTAACCAGCCGACCCTTGCAACTAATGAAAAACTGTTTTTT. This sequence encodes CASSFNQPTLATNEKLFF.

The chain uses TRBV19 and TRBJ1-6; 10 bases match TRBD1. The CDR3 spans 16 residues. Germline lookup yields CDR1 LNHDA and CDR2 SQIVND (reference sequence). Losses at the gene ends were 5 bases for V and 7 bases for J; bases not matched to a gene: 8. CDR3 region: CASSPYSTGGNSPLHF. The DNA of the CDR3 is TGTGCCAGTAGTCCCTACTCGACAGGGGGCAATTCACCCCTCCACTTT.

The rearrangement joins TRBV30 to TRBJ1-1; 7 bases align to TRBD1. Trimming cost V 2 bases and J 5 bases; bases outside gene matches: 8. The CDR3 runs to 14 residues. Germline V gives CDR1 GTSNPN, CDR2 SVGIG (reference sequence). The CDR3 DNA reads TGTGCCTGGAGTCTAGCTAGGGGGCTGACTGAAGCTTTCTTT. Protein sequence: CAWSLARGLTEAFF.

About this clone itself: Given a much more abundant clone one base away, this may be a read error. V is TRBV19 and J is TRBJ1-4, with D tentatively TRBD1 (5 bases). Trimming left V 9 bases short and J 6 bases short, with 23 bases between. Germline values: CDR1 LNHDA, CDR2 SQIVND (reference sequence). There are 16 residues in the CDR3. This CDR3 reads CASSRAGGGEDEKLFF. In DNA form, the CDR3 reads TGTGCCAGCAGCAGGGCAGGCGGTGGGGAAGATGAAAAACTGTTTTTT.

This chain joins TRBV5-8 and TRBJ1-2; no definite D call. Trimming removed 6 bases at V and 8 bases at J, with 20 bases between. The CDR3 sequence is 14 residues long. Germline V CDR1 and CDR2: SGHTS, YDEGEE. The chain's CDR3 is CASKIRAVYEGYTF. The CDR3 bases are TGTGCCAGCAAAATTAGGGCGGTTTATGAGGGCTACACCTTC.

The V gene is TRBV5-1, the J gene TRBJ2-2; possibly TRBD2 for D (6 bases). V lost 5 bases to trimming and J lost 6 bases, with 14 bases between them. Germline V gives CDR1 SGHRS, CDR2 YFSETQ. The CDR3 contains 14 residues. DNA for the CDR3: TGCGCCAGCAGGCCTACCACTAGCCCCGGGGAGCTGTTTTTT. It yields the protein CASRPTTSPGELFF. The variable domain in full, completed from reference TRBV5-1 and TRBJ2-2, reads KAGVTQTPRYLIKTRGQQVTLSCSPISGHRSVSWYQQTPGQGLQFLFEYFSETQRNKGNFPGRFSGRQFSNSRSEMNVSTLELGDSALYLCASRPTTSPGELFFGEGSRLTVL.

This chain uses TRBV28 with TRBJ2-7, with 7 bases matching TRBD2. J lost 7 bases, V lost 4 bases, and 10 bases had no gene match. The germline gives CDR1 MDHEN, CDR2 SYDVKM. This CDR3 comprises 14 residues. CDR3 nucleotides: TGTGCCAGCAGTTCGAGTTGGGGGGGAGGAGAGCAGTACTTC. This translates into CASSSSWGGGEQYF.

This chain uses TRBV2 with TRBJ1-4; D remains ambiguous. V lost 4 bases and J 0 bases, leaving 6 bases between the germline ends. The germline gives CDR1 SNHLY, CDR2 FYNNEI. CDR3 size: 14 residues. The CDR3 nucleotides are TGTGCCAGCAGTGTTGGTCCAACTAATGAAAAACTGTTTTTT. Amino acids: CASSVGPTNEKLFF.

The chain joins TRBV4-2 to TRBJ2-1; unclear D gene. Trimming left V 1 base short and J 3 bases short, with 13 bases between. The CDR3 extends over 16 amino acids. Germline V gives CDR1 LGHNA, CDR2 YNFKEQ. The CDR3 protein is CASSQGAATNYNEQFF. The CDR3 region has the DNA TGTGCCAGCAGCCAAGGTGCGGCGACGAACTACAATGAGCAGTTCTTC.

This clone was seen only once. The rearrangement uses TRBV2 and TRBJ1-2, with D perhaps matching TRBD1 (6 bases). The CDR3 spans 14 residues. Trimming cost V 3 bases and J 4 bases, with 12 bases left between them. Germline CDR1 SNHLY, CDR2 FYNNEI. CDR3 in DNA: TGTGCCAGCAGTGAGAGAGGGACACGCTATGGCTACACCTTC. Translation gives CASSERGTRYGYTF. Based on the CDR3 plus reference TRBV2 and TRBJ1-2, the full variable domain is EPEVTQTPSHQVTQMGQEVILRCVPISNHLYFYWYRQILGQKVEFLVSFYNNEISEKSEIFDDQFSVERPDGSNFTLKIRSTKLEDSAMYFCASSERGTRYGYTFGSGTRLTVV.

The sample holds a few counts of this clone. The chain employs TRBV4-1 and TRBJ1-5; 9 bases align to TRBD1. CDR3 length: 15 amino acids. V dropped 3 bases and J dropped 5; count of bases not matched to a gene: 5. Germline values: CDR1 MGHRA, CDR2 YSYEKL. The CDR3 region has the DNA TGCGCCAGCAGCCACCCGGGACAGGGACATCAGCCCCAGCATTTT. Translating gives CASSHPGQGHQPQHF.

Details on this clone: Relative to the germline gene, one junction end is altered; a read error may explain this. This chain's CDR3 is CASSPGPGLATGEQFF. The DNA for the CDR3 is TGTGCTAGCAGCCCGGGACCCGGCCTCGCGACTGGTGAGCAGTTCTTC. V and J are TRBV7-7 and TRBJ2-1, with D perhaps matching TRBD1 or TRBD2 (5 bases each). This CDR3 spans 16 amino acids. Germline V lookup: CDR1 SSHAT, CDR2 FNYEAQ (reference sequence).

CDR3 sequence: CASTPGGLSYNEQFF. The CDR3 DNA follows: TGTGCCAGCACCCCGGGGGGACTTTCATACAATGAGCAGTTCTTC. This sequence joins TRBV7-2 and TRBJ2-1; 7 bases fit TRBD2. V dropped 7 bases and J dropped 4; count of bases not matched to a gene: 10. In germline, CDR1 is SGHTA, CDR2 FQGNSA. The CDR3 totals 15 residues.

In its sample, this clone was seen a few times. The chain links TRBV5-4 to TRBJ1-2, with TRBD1 as a possible D gene (6 bases). CDR1 and CDR2 (germline): SGHNT, YYREEE (reference sequence). V lost 1 base to trimming and J lost 2 bases, with 12 bases between them. CDR3 length: 15 residues. DNA of the CDR3: TGTGCCAGCAGCTTGAACCAGGGGACCAACTATGGCTACACCTTC. Its protein is CASSLNQGTNYGYTF.

The rearrangement joins TRBV10-3 to TRBJ2-3; no definite D call. Germline V lookup: CDR1 ENHRY, CDR2 SYGVKD. V dropped 2 bases and J dropped 2 bases, with 5 bases sitting between them. The CDR3 totals 13 residues. CDR3 in DNA: TGTGCCATCAGTGAGGAAGACACAGATACGCAGTATTTT. Protein sequence: CAISEEDTDTQYF.

This rearrangement joins TRBV19 to TRBJ2-5, with D unclear. The CDR3 has 15 amino acids. Germline-derived CDR1 and CDR2 are LNHDA and SQIVND (reference sequence). Trimming removed 4 bases at V and 5 bases at J, with 17 bases between. The CDR3, as DNA: TGTGCCAGTAGTACAGGAGCTAAGGGTAGGGAGACCCAGTACTTC. This gives the protein CASSTGAKGRETQYF.

The genes are TRBV5-1 and TRBJ1-6; D is unclear. Per the germline V gene, CDR1 is SGHRS and CDR2 is YFSETQ. There are 13 residues in the CDR3. V was pared by 0 bases and J by 9 bases, with 7 bases between. The chain's CDR3 is CASSLAAGSPLHF. DNA of the CDR3: TGCGCCAGCAGCTTGGCAGCGGGTTCACCCCTCCACTTT. Filled out from reference TRBV5-1 and TRBJ1-6, the complete variable domain reads KAGVTQTPRYLIKTRGQQVTLSCSPISGHRSVSWYQQTPGQGLQFLFEYFSETQRNKGNFPGRFSGRQFSNSRSEMNVSTLELGDSALYLCASSLAAGSPLHFGNGTRLTVT.

V gene TRBV5-1 combines with J gene TRBJ2-2; the match to TRBD2 covers 8 bases. From germline, CDR1 is SGHRS and CDR2 YFSETQ. This CDR3 has 16 residues. V trimming: 1 base; J trimming: 1 base; junction bases outside the gene matches: 3. CDR3 loop: CASSLKTSGNTGELFF. In DNA, the CDR3 is TGCGCCAGCAGCTTGAAAACTAGCGGGAACACCGGGGAGCTGTTTTTT.

This clone has just a few counts. The V gene is TRBV13, the J gene TRBJ1-6; D is unresolved. Germline V gene sequence: CDR1 PRHDT, CDR2 FYEKMQ (reference sequence). V lost 5 bases to trimming and J lost 5 bases, with 10 bases between them. The CDR3 sequence is 14 residues long. CDR3 sequence (DNA): TGTGCCAGCAGCCAGAGGGAGAATAATTCACCCCTCCACTTT. Its translation: CASSQRENNSPLHF.

The rearrangement links TRBV19 to TRBJ2-1; 9 bases line up with TRBD2. Unmatched junction bases numbered 2, after V lost 3 bases and J lost 2 bases. The length of the CDR3 is 15 residues. CDR1 and CDR2 (germline): LNHDA, SQIVND (reference sequence). The CDR3 sequence: CASSIGGGAYNEQFF. CDR3 DNA: TGTGCCAGTAGTATTGGCGGGGGGGCCTACAATGAGCAGTTCTTC.

This clone was detected once. The chain carries TRBV5-1 and TRBJ2-3, with 11 bases matching TRBD1. CDR1 is SGHRS, CDR2 YFSETQ, per germline. J was trimmed by 0 bases and V by 4 bases; bases with no gene match: 1. There are 15 residues in the CDR3. CDR3 bases: TGCGCCAGCAGCGGACAGGGGGCTAGCACAGATACGCAGTATTTT. Translating gives CASSGQGASTDTQYF.

This chain joins TRBV28 and TRBJ2-7; no definite D call. CDR1 and CDR2 (germline): MDHEN, SYDVKM. This CDR3 spans 15 amino acids. Trimming left V 6 bases short and J 0 bases short, with 15 bases between. CDR3: CASSSPHRSSYEQYF. CDR3 nucleotide sequence: TGTGCCAGCAGCTCCCCCCATCGGAGCTCCTACGAGCAGTACTTC.

This chain joins TRBV6-6 and TRBJ1-1; D is possibly TRBD1 (6 bases). This CDR3 has 14 residues. The germline V gene encodes CDR1 MNHNY and CDR2 SVGAGI (reference sequence). The germline V and J ends were trimmed by 7 bases and 1 base, with 13 bases remaining between them. CDR3 protein: CASITTGQNTEAFF. For the CDR3, the DNA is TGTGCCAGCATAACTACAGGGCAGAACACTGAAGCTTTCTTT.

J is TRBJ1-6 and V is TRBV27; a weak D match, TRBD1 (6 bases). The CDR3 length is 16 residues. Germline V CDR1 and CDR2: MNHEY, SMNVEV (reference sequence). The V gene lost 6 bases and the J gene lost 10 bases, with 22 bases spanning the gap. CDR3 DNA: TGTGCCAGCAGCCGAGGGAAAGGGACATTAGGATCACCCCTCCACTTT. This gives the protein CASSRGKGTLGSPLHF.